The 11 T cell receptor beta chains below were found in one sample sequenced in a study of blood T cell repertoires in COVID-19. Here immunoSEQ multiplex PCR was the method, and the copy in TCRdb shows in-frame clones only, minus some. Among roughly 330,000 clones, approximately 88% were seen once, and the ten largest hold around 9.9%. Material: peripheral blood. The receptors come from a man in his thirties or forties with COVID-19, enrolled during active disease.

The chain has TRBV4-2 and TRBJ1-4, with 9 bases fitting TRBD1. The CDR3 loop spans 15 amino acids. CDR1 is LGHNA, CDR2 YNFKEQ, per germline. Germline trimming cut 3 bases from V and 8 bases from J; bases unmatched to any gene: 7. The CDR3 DNA sequence: TGTGCCAGCAGCCAGGAAGGACAGGGGTACGAAAAACTGTTTTTT. The encoded protein is CASSQEGQGYEKLFF.

The V gene is TRBV3-1 (or the pseudogene TRBV3-2), the J gene TRBJ2-1; 9 bases are a match to TRBD2. The CDR3 contains 16 residues. The J segment lost 4 bases and the V segment lost 2 bases, leaving 6 bases of the junction unmatched. CDR1 LGHDT and CDR2 YNNKEL come from the germline V gene (reference sequence). The CDR3 is CASSQRGGGAYNEQFF. The CDR3 nucleotides are TGTGCCAGCAGCCAAAGAGGCGGGGGGGCGTACAATGAGCAGTTCTTC.

This chain joins TRBV5-1 and TRBJ2-3; D uncertain. The germline V and J ends were trimmed by 2 bases and 1 base, with 2 bases remaining between them. CDR3 length: 12 residues. CDR1 SGHRS and CDR2 YFSETQ come from the germline V gene. The CDR3 DNA follows: TGCGCCAGCAGCTTCGGCACAGATACGCAGTATTTT. This encodes CASSFGTDTQYF.

The chain joins TRBV27 to TRBJ2-7, with 8 bases aligning to TRBD1. Trimming cost V 5 bases and J 3 bases; bases outside gene matches: 6. This CDR3 is 14 amino acids long. CDR1 and CDR2 (germline): MNHEY, SMNVEV (reference sequence). CDR3 residues: CASSAIGQGYEQYF. CDR3 DNA sequence: TGTGCCAGCAGTGCCATAGGACAGGGCTACGAGCAGTACTTC.

The rearrangement uses TRBV6-2 or TRBV6-3 and TRBJ2-7; TRBD1 is a possible D gene (7 bases). Trimming removed 5 bases at V and 3 bases at J, with 11 bases between. Germline CDR1 and CDR2: MNHEY and SVGEGT. This CDR3 contains 13 residues. CDR3 loop: CASSAGTVYEQYF. The CDR3 DNA is TGTGCCAGCAGTGCGGGGACAGTCTACGAGCAGTACTTC.

The chain recombines TRBV6-6 with TRBJ2-7; D might be TRBD2 (6 bases). V gave up 2 bases and J gave up 3 bases, with 14 bases separating them. This CDR3 is built from 15 residues. The germline V gene encodes CDR1 MNHNY and CDR2 SVGAGI (reference sequence). The CDR3 loop is CASSYTGSWIYEQYF. CDR3 nucleotides: TGTGCCAGCAGTTACACCGGGAGCTGGATCTACGAGCAGTACTTC.

This chain joins TRBV6-2 or TRBV6-3 and TRBJ2-1; D perhaps matches TRBD2 (5 bases). V was cut by 1 base and J by 4 bases, with 11 bases left in between. The CDR3 consists of 15 residues. Per the germline V gene, CDR1 is MNHEY and CDR2 is SVGEGT. The CDR3 loop is CASSYFWTDYNEQFF. Here the CDR3 DNA reads TGTGCCAGCAGTTACTTCTGGACTGATTACAATGAGCAGTTCTTC.

The rearrangement uses TRBV6-4 and TRBJ2-1, with D tentatively TRBD2 (6 bases). The length of the CDR3 is 16 residues. CDR1 MRHNA and CDR2 SNTAGT come from the germline V gene. Trimming removed 0 bases at V and 4 bases at J, with 13 bases between. In nucleotides, the CDR3 is TGTGCCAGCAGTGACTCGGGGGGACCGCCTTACAATGAGCAGTTCTTC. It encodes CASSDSGGPPYNEQFF.

The chain uses TRBV5-4 and TRBJ2-5, with 9 nucleotides matching TRBD2. With V trimmed by 4 bases and J by 5 bases, 9 bases remained unmatched. Germline loops: CDR1 SGHNT, CDR2 YYREEE (reference sequence). The CDR3 runs 15 residues. CDR3 nucleotide sequence: TGTGCCAGCAGCAGTTGGGGCGGGGGGGCGGAGACCCAGTACTTC. Protein sequence: CASSSWGGGAETQYF.

This chain links TRBV5-6 with TRBJ1-4; 12 bases are shared with TRBD1. In germline, CDR1 is SGHDT, CDR2 YYEEEE. J gave up 1 base and V 0 bases, and 4 bases lay outside the gene matches. The CDR3 sequence is 18 residues long. The CDR3 spells CASSLVGQGAGTNEKLFF. For the CDR3, the DNA is TGTGCCAGCAGCTTGGTGGGACAGGGGGCCGGAACTAATGAAAAACTGTTTTTT.

The genes are TRBV28 and TRBJ2-5, with 8 bases matching TRBD2. Germline V CDR1 and CDR2: MDHEN, SYDVKM. This CDR3 is built from 22 residues. The J segment lost 0 bases and the V segment lost 6 bases, leaving 27 bases of the junction unmatched. The CDR3 spells CASSVVEDGGGGSGANQETQYF. In nucleotides, the CDR3 is TGTGCCAGCAGCGTCGTAGAGGACGGGGGTGGTGGTAGCGGGGCGAACCAAGAGACCCAGTACTTC.